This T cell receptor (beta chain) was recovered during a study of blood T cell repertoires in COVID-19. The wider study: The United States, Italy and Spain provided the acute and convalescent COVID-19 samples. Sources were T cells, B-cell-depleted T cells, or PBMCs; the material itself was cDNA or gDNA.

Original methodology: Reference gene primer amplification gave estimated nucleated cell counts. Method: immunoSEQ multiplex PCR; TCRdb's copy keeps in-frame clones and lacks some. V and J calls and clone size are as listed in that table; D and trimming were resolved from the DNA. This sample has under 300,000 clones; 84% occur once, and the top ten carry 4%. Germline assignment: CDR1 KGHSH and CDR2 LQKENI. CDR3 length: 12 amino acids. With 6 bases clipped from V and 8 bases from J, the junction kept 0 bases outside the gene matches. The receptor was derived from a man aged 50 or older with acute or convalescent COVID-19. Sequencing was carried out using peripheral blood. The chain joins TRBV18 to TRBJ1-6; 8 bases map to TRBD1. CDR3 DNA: TGTGCCAGCTCGGACAGGGATTCACCCCTCCACTTT. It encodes CASSDRDSPLHF.